These 18 T cell receptor beta chains share one sample of origin, sequenced in a study of human T cells and chemical hapten exposure. A single record per CDR3 protein comes from TCRdb applying MiXCR to the RACE reads. There are roughly 100,000 distinct CDR3 sequences in the sample; approximately 9.7% occur only once, and about 3.1% lies in the top ten. As for time point: healthy volunteer bleed at 2 weeks. Before extraction, the whole blood was not fractionated, and total RNA was taken from it. The specimen sequenced was whole blood. The receptor set was obtained from a female donor in good health. Some clones in this sample may be carry-over from other donors' samples.

This clonotype was observed a handful of times. V is TRBV11-2 and J is TRBJ2-2; 9 bases align to TRBD2. Germline V gene sequence: CDR1 SGHAT, CDR2 FQNNGV. The length of the CDR3 is 15 residues. The ends lost 2 bases at V and 6 bases at J; junction bases unmatched: 4. DNA of the CDR3: TGTGCCAGCAGCTTAATAGCGGGAGTCCCCGGGGAGCTGTTTTTT. Its translation is CASSLIAGVPGELFF.

The chain combines TRBV28 with TRBJ2-6, with no clear D. Germline V gene sequence: CDR1 MDHEN, CDR2 SYDVKM. The CDR3 contains 19 residues. The germline V and J ends were trimmed by 5 bases and 0 bases, with 20 bases remaining between them. The CDR3 region has the DNA TGTGCCAGCAGTACACCTGATTCCTCCGCCAGCTCTGGGGCCAACGTCCTGACTTTC. Its translation: CASSTPDSSASSGANVLTF.

This clonotype was recorded many times. V gene TRBV2 combines with J gene TRBJ1-2, with TRBD1 identical over 7 bases. V was clipped by 6 bases and J by 3 bases; unmatched bases: 7. The length of the CDR3 is 14 residues. The V gene's germline CDR1 is SNHLY and CDR2 FYNNEI. DNA for the CDR3: TGTGCCAGCAGCCCACAGGGGCCGGACTATGGCTACACCTTC. Protein sequence: CASSPQGPDYGYTF.

In this sample, this clonotype turned up a few times. The V and J genes are TRBV30 and TRBJ2-2; 7 bases align to TRBD1. The ends lost 2 bases at V and 6 bases at J; junction bases unmatched: 3. CDR1 and CDR2 from the germline V gene are GTSNPN and SVGIG (reference sequence). The CDR3 loop spans 13 amino acids. The CDR3 nucleotides read TGTGCCTGGAGTTCACAGGGGCCCGGGGAGCTGTTTTTT. It is translated as CAWSSQGPGELFF.

The sample holds many counts of this clonotype. This chain links TRBV20-1 with TRBJ2-3; 12 bases agree with TRBD2. Per the germline V gene, CDR1 is DFQATT and CDR2 is SNEGSKA (reference sequence). J gave up 6 bases and V 4 bases, and 8 bases lay outside the gene matches. The CDR3 sequence is 15 residues long. The CDR3 loop is CSATPSGRAWDTQYF. The CDR3 bases are TGCAGTGCTACCCCTAGCGGGAGGGCTTGGGATACGCAGTATTTT.

In this sample, this clonotype turned up many times. V is TRBV20-1 and J is TRBJ1-5; D is uncertain. With 0 bases removed from V and 6 bases from J, the gap between germline ends came to 18 bases. CDR3 size: 16 residues. Per the germline V gene, CDR1 is DFQATT and CDR2 is SNEGSKA (reference sequence). Here the CDR3 reads CSARDLGPGSGQPQHF. CDR3 bases: TGCAGTGCTAGAGATCTAGGACCCGGATCGGGTCAGCCCCAGCATTTT.

This sequence joins TRBV28 and TRBJ2-7; possibly TRBD1 for D (6 bases). Germline V gene data show CDR1 as MDHEN and CDR2 as SYDVKM. Trimming stripped 8 bases from V and 2 bases from J, with 16 bases between. This CDR3 is built from 14 residues. The CDR3 is CASGKNREPYEQYF. The CDR3, as DNA: TGTGCCAGCGGAAAGAACAGGGAACCCTACGAGCAGTACTTC.

Of note for this clonotype: This is likely a read error, given that the CDR3 carries no conserved phenylalanine or tryptophan at its end. The DNA is omitted, as the CDR3 cannot be located on it reliably, and the CDR3 follows TCRdb's listing. The chain joins TRBV28 to TRBJ2-1; the table assigns TRBD2, which was not confirmed against the DNA. The CDR3 adds up to 14 amino acids, both ends counted. Germline CDR1 and CDR2: MDHEN and SYDVKM. The CDR3 protein is CASSPSLAGGSHIV.

V and J are TRBV7-3 and TRBJ2-1, with D possibly matching TRBD2 (5 bases). CDR3 length: 15 amino acids. The germline gives CDR1 SGHTA, CDR2 FQGTGA. Trimming took off 5 bases at V and 5 bases at J, with 16 bases between the two ends. The CDR3 protein is CASSLSSRSHNEQFF. The CDR3 DNA reads as TGTGCCAGCAGCCTATCTAGCAGGAGTCACAATGAGCAGTTCTTC. Complete variable domain (other parts from reference TRBV7-3 and TRBJ2-1): GAGVSQTPSNKVTEKGKYVELRCDPISGHTALYWYRQSLGQGPEFLIYFQGTGAADDSGLPNDRFFAVRPEGSVSTLKIQRTERGDSAVYLCASSLSSRSHNEQFFGPGTRLTVL.

This clonotype was seen a few times. The junction departs from the called germline gene at one end, perhaps through a read error. The CDR3: CASTPQGDQETQYF. CDR3 coding DNA: TGTGCTAGCACCCCCCAGGGCGACCAAGAGACCCAGTACTTC. The V gene is TRBV7-7, the J gene TRBJ2-5; perhaps TRBD1 as D (5 bases). Germline values: CDR1 SSHAT, CDR2 FNYEAQ (reference sequence). This CDR3 comprises 14 residues.

Concerning this clonotype itself: A read error may explain this, as a much larger clone is one base away. V is TRBV14 and J is TRBJ2-3; D remains ambiguous. Germline loops: CDR1 SGHDN, CDR2 FVKESK. This CDR3 is 11 amino acids long. The CDR3 bases are TGTACCAGCAGCCAAGGAGATACGCAGTATTTT. It yields the protein CTSSQGDTQYF.

This chain connects TRBV18 to TRBJ1-5, with D possibly being TRBD1 (5 bases). Germline V gene lookup returns CDR1 KGHSH and CDR2 LQKENI. CDR3 length: 14 residues. Deletions cut 4 bases from V and 7 bases from J, with 14 bases between. For the CDR3, the DNA is TGTGCCAGCTCACAGGGGCTGGGGGACCAGCCCCAGCATTTT. Its protein is CASSQGLGDQPQHF. The full variable domain, rest sourced from reference TRBV18 and TRBJ1-5, is NAGVMQNPRHLVRRRGQEARLRCSPMKGHSHVYWYRQLPEEGLKFMVYLQKENIIDESGMPKERFSAEFPKEGPSILRIQQVVRGDSAAYFCASSQGLGDQPQHFGDGTRLSIL.

The chain uses TRBV5-1 and TRBJ1-4; perhaps TRBD1 as D (5 bases). Germline loops: CDR1 SGHRS, CDR2 YFSETQ. There are 13 residues in the CDR3. Trimming left V 2 bases short and J 6 bases short, with 8 bases between. CDR3: CASSLATDEKLFF. The CDR3 DNA reads TGCGCCAGCAGCTTAGCGACAGATGAAAAACTGTTTTTT.

This clonotype has a handful of counts. The J gene is TRBJ2-7, the V gene TRBV19; maybe TRBD1 (5 bases). Trimming removed 3 bases from V and 1 base from J, with 7 bases in between. Germline V CDR1 and CDR2: LNHDA, SQIVND (reference sequence). The CDR3 totals 13 residues. The CDR3, as DNA: TGTGCCAGTAGTATGGCAGGGTCCTACGAGCAGTACTTC. Its protein is CASSMAGSYEQYF.

The CDR3 region is CASTFGSPTDTQYF. Here the CDR3 DNA reads TGTGCCAGTACCTTCGGGTCTCCCACAGATACGCAGTATTTT. This chain joins TRBV28 and TRBJ2-3; no firm D call. CDR1 and CDR2 (germline): MDHEN, SYDVKM. CDR3 length: 14 residues. V shed 9 bases and J shed 2 bases, with 15 bases lying between them.

This clonotype was observed at least ten times. The chain has TRBV11-2 and TRBJ2-2, with 8 bases identical to TRBD2. After removal of 5 bases from V and 2 bases from J, the junction contained 7 bases not matched to a gene. Germline V gives CDR1 SGHAT, CDR2 FQNNGV. The CDR3 runs to 16 residues. The CDR3 DNA reads as TGTGCCAGCAGCATCGGACTAGCTGCTAACACCGGGGAGCTGTTTTTT. Protein sequence: CASSIGLAANTGELFF.

The chain recombines TRBV20-1 with TRBJ2-2; 7 bases line up with TRBD1. Germline loops: CDR1 DFQATT, CDR2 SNEGSKA (reference sequence). The trim removed 0 bases at V and 6 bases at J, leaving 7 bases unmatched. The CDR3 has 15 residues. The DNA of the CDR3 is TGCAGTGCTAGAGAAGGGACAGACGACGCCGGGGAGCTGTTTTTT. Its protein is CSAREGTDDAGELFF.

The chain couples TRBV30 to TRBJ2-5; D gene unclear. V was clipped by 0 bases and J by 6 bases, with 2 bases between them. The CDR3 covers 10 residues. Germline V CDR1 and CDR2: GTSNPN, SVGIG (reference sequence). CDR3 sequence reads: CAWSVQTQYF. For the CDR3, the DNA is TGTGCCTGGAGTGTTCAGACCCAGTACTTC.